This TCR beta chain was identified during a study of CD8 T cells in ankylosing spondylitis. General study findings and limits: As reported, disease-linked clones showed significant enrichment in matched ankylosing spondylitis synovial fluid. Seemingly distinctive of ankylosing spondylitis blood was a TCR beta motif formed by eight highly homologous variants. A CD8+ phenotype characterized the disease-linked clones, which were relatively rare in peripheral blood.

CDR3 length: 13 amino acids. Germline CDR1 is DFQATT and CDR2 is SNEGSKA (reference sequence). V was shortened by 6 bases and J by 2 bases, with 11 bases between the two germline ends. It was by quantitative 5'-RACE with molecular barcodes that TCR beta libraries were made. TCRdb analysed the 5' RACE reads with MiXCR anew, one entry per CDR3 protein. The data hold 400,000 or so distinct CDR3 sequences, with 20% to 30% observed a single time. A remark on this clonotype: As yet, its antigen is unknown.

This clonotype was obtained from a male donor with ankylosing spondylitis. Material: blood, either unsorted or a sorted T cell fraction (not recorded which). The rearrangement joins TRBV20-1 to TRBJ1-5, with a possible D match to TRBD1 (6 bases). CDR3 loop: CSATPGGNQPQHF. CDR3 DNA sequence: TGCAGTGCCACCCCAGGGGGCAATCAGCCCCAGCATTTT.